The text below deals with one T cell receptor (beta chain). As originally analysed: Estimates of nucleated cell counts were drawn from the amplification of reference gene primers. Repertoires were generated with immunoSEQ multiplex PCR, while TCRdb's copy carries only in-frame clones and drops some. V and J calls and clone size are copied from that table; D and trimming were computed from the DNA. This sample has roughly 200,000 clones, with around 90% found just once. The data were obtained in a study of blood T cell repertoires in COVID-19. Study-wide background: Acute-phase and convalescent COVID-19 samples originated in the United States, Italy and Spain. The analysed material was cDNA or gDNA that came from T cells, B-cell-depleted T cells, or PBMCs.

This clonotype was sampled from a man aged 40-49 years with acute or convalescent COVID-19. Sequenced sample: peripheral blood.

The CDR3 sequence: CASSPFDRTSNEKLFF. In nucleotides, the CDR3 is TGTGCCAGCAGCCCCTTTGACAGGACATCTAATGAAAAACTGTTTTTT. J is TRBJ1-4 and V is TRBV7-9; TRBD1 might be the D (6 bases). The length of the CDR3 is 16 residues. Germline-derived CDR1 and CDR2 are SEHNR and FQNEAQ (reference sequence). Trimming pared 5 bases from V and 3 bases from J, leaving 16 bases between.